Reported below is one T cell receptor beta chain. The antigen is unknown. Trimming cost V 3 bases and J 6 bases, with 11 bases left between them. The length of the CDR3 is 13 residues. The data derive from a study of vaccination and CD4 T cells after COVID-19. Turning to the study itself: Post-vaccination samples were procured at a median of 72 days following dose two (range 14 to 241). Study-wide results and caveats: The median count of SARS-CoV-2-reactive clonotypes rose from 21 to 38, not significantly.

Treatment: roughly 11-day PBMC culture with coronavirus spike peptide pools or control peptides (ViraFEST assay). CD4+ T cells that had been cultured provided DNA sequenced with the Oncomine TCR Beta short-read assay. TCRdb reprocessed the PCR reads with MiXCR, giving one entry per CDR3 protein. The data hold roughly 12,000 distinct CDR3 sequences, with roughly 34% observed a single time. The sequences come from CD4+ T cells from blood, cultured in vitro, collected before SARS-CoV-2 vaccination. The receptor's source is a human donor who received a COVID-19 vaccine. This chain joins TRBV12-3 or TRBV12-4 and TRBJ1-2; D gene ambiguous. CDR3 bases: TGTGCCAGCAGTTTCCCCGGGGAGAATGGCTACACCTTC. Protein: CASSFPGENGYTF.